This T cell receptor (beta chain) was found in a study of type 1 regulatory T cells. In the study overall: An in vitro protocol generated T-allo10, a Tr1-enriched, alloantigen-specific CD4 T cell product.

This clonotype was seen a few times. Its antigen is unknown. Germline CDR1 is SGHVS and CDR2 is FQNEAQ. This CDR3 comprises 18 residues. Trimming removed 5 bases from V and 4 bases from J; junction bases left unmatched: 12. The graft donor-derived T-allo10 cells reportedly recognize host alloantigens, are anergic, and suppress alloantigen-specifically. TCRdb used MiXCR to reprocess the reads, holding one entry per CDR3 protein. The data show around 62,000 distinct CDR3 sequences, with around 60% seen just once and about 7.3% held by the top ten. This chain connects TRBV7-8 to TRBJ2-2; TRBD2 matches 11 bases. The clonotype comes from a human donor in good health. Sequences were obtained from cultured T cells, either the whole culture or a sorted T cell fraction (not recorded which). The subset here: Tr1-enriched cell product generated in vitro against host alloantigens. For the CDR3, the DNA is TGTGCCAGCAGCCCCCGGGGTAGCGGGAGGGCCGGCACCGGGGAGCTGTTTTTT. It translates to CASSPRGSGRAGTGELFF.